This T cell receptor (beta chain) was found in a study of T cells in Graves' hyperthyroidism and ophthalmopathy. The CDR3 is 13 amino acids. V dropped 7 bases and J dropped 6 bases, with 11 bases sitting between them. Germline V CDR1 and CDR2: KGHDR, SFDVKD. Orbital computed tomography and thyroid ultrasound, together with serum TRAb and thyroxine and clinical symptoms, were used for diagnoses. A few counts support this clonotype. What was amplified from RNA transcripts were TCR beta CDR3 regions. The primer set for the first-round RT-PCR of the TCR CDR3 was HTBI. Via MiXCR, TCRdb re-called the multiplex PCR reads, giving one row per CDR3 protein. The sample records approximately 740,000 distinct CDR3 sequences, around 13% being singletons.

V usage is TRBV24-1 and J usage is TRBJ2-2; tentative D call: TRBD1 (6 bases). The sequence came from a young woman with Graves' hyperthyroidism. Sequenced: blood. CDR3 coding DNA: TGTGCCACCAGCGTAGGGGGTGCCGGGGAGCTGTTTTTT. Its protein is CATSVGGAGELFF.